One and the same sample provided the 8 T cell receptor beta chains below, sequenced in a study of patients with pleural tuberculosis. TCRdb re-analysed the reads in MiXCR, keeping a single row per CDR3 protein. Here the sample spans roughly 27,000 distinct CDR3 sequences, 18% being singletons. The sequencing sample was made of peripheral blood. The receptors stem from a human donor with pleural tuberculosis.

This clonotype was recorded at least ten times. The CDR3 loop is CSAKGHSNQPQHF. In DNA form, the CDR3 reads TGCAGTGCTAAGGGTCATAGCAATCAGCCCCAGCATTTT. V usage is TRBV20-1 and J usage is TRBJ1-5, with D hard to call. Germline loops: CDR1 DFQATT, CDR2 SNEGSKA (reference sequence). This CDR3 contains 13 residues. The V end lost 4 bases, the J end lost 0 bases, and 7 bases lay between the germline ends.

This clonotype was counted once. A much larger clone lies a single base off, so this may be a read error. The chain combines TRBV10-3 with TRBJ2-4; 9 positions match TRBD1. The germline CDR1 and CDR2 sequences are ENHRY and SYGVKD. This CDR3 has 15 residues. CDR3 DNA sequence: TGTGCCAGCCAACAGGGGGCTGAGGCCAAAAACATTCAGTGCTTC. It is translated as CASQQGAEAKNIQCF.

In its sample, this clonotype was seen many times. The chain uses TRBV28 and TRBJ1-1; no reliable D call. Trimming pared 3 bases from V and 0 bases from J, leaving 11 bases between. The germline CDR1 and CDR2 sequences are MDHEN and SYDVKM. The CDR3 length is 15 residues. The CDR3 nucleotides are TGTGCCAGCAGTTTCGCTACAGAGTTGAACACTGAAGCTTTCTTT. Protein product: CASSFATELNTEAFF. Full variable domain (remainder filled in from reference TRBV28 and TRBJ1-1): DVKVTQSSRYLVKRTGEKVFLECVQDMDHENMFWYRQDPGLGLRLIYFSYDVKMKEKGDIPEGYSVSREKKERFSLILESASTNQTSMYLCASSFATELNTEAFFGQGTRLTVV.

This clonotype was counted once. At one end, the junction sequence differs from germline, possibly due to a read error. The chain joins TRBV19 to TRBJ2-2; the D is unclear. Germline CDR1 and CDR2: LNHDA and SQIVND (reference sequence). The CDR3 runs 13 residues. The CDR3 nucleotides read TGTTCCAGTATGCAGTCTAACACCGGGGAGCTGTTTTTT. Its protein is CSSMQSNTGELFF.

This clonotype was seen many times. This rearrangement joins TRBV20-1 to TRBJ2-5; D is ambiguous. Germline V CDR1 and CDR2: DFQATT, SNEGSKA (reference sequence). The CDR3 is made up of 15 amino acids. The V end lost 7 bases, the J end lost 1 base, and 19 bases lay between the germline ends. This CDR3 reads CSVPRQPAAQETQYF. The CDR3 DNA sequence: TGCAGTGTCCCTCGGCAGCCGGCCGCCCAAGAGACCCAGTACTTC.

This clonotype was seen at least ten times. The CDR3, as DNA: TGTGCCAGCAGCCAAGGCGCCTTCCTAGGGGGTGGGCCAGATACGCAGTATTTT. This encodes CASSQGAFLGGGPDTQYF. The chain joins TRBV14 to TRBJ2-3; perhaps TRBD1 as D (6 bases). V lost 1 base and J 4 bases, leaving 21 bases between the germline ends. The V gene's germline CDR1 is SGHDN and CDR2 FVKESK. The CDR3 is 18 residues long.

The chain links TRBV3-1 to TRBJ1-1; possible D gene TRBD1, 6 bases. Germline CDR1 reads LGHDT; CDR2 reads YNNKEL (reference sequence). The germline V and J ends were trimmed by 0 bases and 4 bases, with 9 bases remaining between them. The CDR3 extends over 14 amino acids. The CDR3 spells CASSQDRGRTEAFF. For the CDR3, the DNA is TGTGCCAGCAGCCAAGATCGGGGGCGCACTGAAGCTTTCTTT.

This clonotype was recorded at least ten times. The V call is TRBV29-1, the J call TRBJ1-4, with TRBD1 identical over 7 bases. The CDR3 runs 14 residues. Trimming removed 4 bases from V and 4 bases from J; junction bases left unmatched: 6. Germline loops: CDR1 SQVTM, CDR2 ANQGSEA. In DNA, the CDR3 is TGCAGCGTTGTGGGGGGACAGTTTAATGAAAAACTGTTTTTT. Its translation: CSVVGGQFNEKLFF.